This T cell receptor (beta chain) emerged from a study of T cell repertoires in cytomegalovirus infection. The study's findings and limits: In two of eight donors, the top clonotype was HLA-C-restricted CMV-specific.

On this clonotype: No antigen is known for it.

There are 16 residues in the CDR3. Germline V gene lookup returns CDR1 SGHNT and CDR2 YYREEE (reference sequence). After removal of 0 bases from V and 3 bases from J, the junction contained 5 bases not matched to a gene. Using its own MiXCR run on the reads, TCRdb lists one record per CDR3 protein. The table includes fewer than 350,000 distinct CDR3 sequences, under 35% detected once. The chain is built from TRBV5-4 and TRBJ2-2, with 7 nucleotides matching TRBD2. This sequence originates from a human donor in good health (CMV status not recorded). Some clones in this sample may be carry-over from other donors' samples. Sample: cultured PBMCs, taken from culture after CMV antigen stimulation. The CDR3 sequence: CASSLDSREYTGELFF. As DNA, the CDR3 is TGTGCCAGCAGCTTGGACTCGCGGGAGTACACCGGGGAGCTGTTTTTT.